A selection of T cell receptor beta chains follows, all from one sample in a study of identical twins. TCRdb re-called the 5' RACE reads with MiXCR, one entry per CDR3 protein. This table holds hundreds of thousands of distinct CDR3 sequences, over 15% found once. The sample also formed part of further work on T cells expressing NK-cell markers.

Sequencing was done on a sample of PBMCs. These receptors were obtained from a woman between 18 and 29 years old in good health. Both conserved end residues are trimmed from each CDR3. Clone size is not always given. Where it is, it says once, few, many or a class for expanded clones.

CDR3 protein,V gene,clone size,J gene
ATSDSRNTEAF,TRBV24-1,NA,TRBJ1-1
ASSPPDRGDEKLF,TRBV7-2,NA,TRBJ1-4
CASTQTANLRTQY,TRBV20-1,NA,TRBJ2-5
ASTQRAGISTDTQY,TRBV7-8,NA,TRBJ2-3
ASSQLTTDTQY,TRBV5-5,NA,TRBJ2-3
ASAEGYLAGNTIY,TRBV10-3,few,TRBJ1-3
SARDHRGVTEAF,TRBV20-1,few,TRBJ1-1
ASGDTGTSYEQY,TRBV6-1,NA,TRBJ2-7
ASSFGHQSEQY,TRBV12-3/TRBV12-4,few,TRBJ2-7
ASSFLGQGSRAF,TRBV27,NA,TRBJ1-1
ASRGTRRETQY,TRBV6-2/TRBV6-3,NA,TRBJ2-5
ASSPGTIIGDTQY,TRBV7-7,few,TRBJ2-3
ASSSWQGGTNVLT,TRBV6-5,NA,TRBJ2-6
AIRLAGGIHTGELF,TRBV10-3,NA,TRBJ2-2
ASALGGTEAF,TRBV12-3/TRBV12-4,NA,TRBJ1-1
ASSYDREKLF,TRBV6-6,NA,TRBJ1-4
SATGDSQPQH,TRBV20-1,few,TRBJ1-5
ASSLFFSGQGPYEQY,TRBV7-2,NA,TRBJ2-7
ASTPGENSPLH,TRBV18,few,TRBJ1-6
ASSLVVDNEQF,TRBV12-3/TRBV12-4,few,TRBJ2-1
ASSRDSPEQF,TRBV5-5,few,TRBJ2-1
ASSPPWGDSNEKLF,TRBV7-7,once,TRBJ1-4
ASSADRDTNYGYT,TRBV9,NA,TRBJ1-2
SARGGSWPRYEQF,TRBV20-1,NA,TRBJ2-1
ASSLRLAGENEQF,TRBV7-8,few,TRBJ2-1
SARGELISYNEQF,TRBV20-1,few,TRBJ2-1
ASSQDLTGELF,TRBV3-1,few,TRBJ2-2
ASSLDYRGELF,TRBV7-8,NA,TRBJ2-2
ASSDRGKSNTEAF,TRBV5-1,many,TRBJ1-1
ASSLVSRSGRADTQY,TRBV7-9,NA,TRBJ2-3
ASSPLGGNQPQH,TRBV18,NA,TRBJ1-5
ASSSPGLAKNEQF,TRBV7-2,few,TRBJ2-1
SADRMDGNQPQH,TRBV20-1,NA,TRBJ1-5
ASSVDPGGFIQY,TRBV9,NA,TRBJ2-4
ASSVTVGYT,TRBV11-2,few,TRBJ1-2
ASSLGISSYEQY,TRBV7-2,many,TRBJ2-7
ASTQLGGSGNTGELF,TRBV7-6,NA,TRBJ2-2
ASSSPSGVVYEQY,TRBV5-6,NA,TRBJ2-7
ASSQVRGRGTEAF,TRBV14,many,TRBJ1-1
ASSEVLAGIEQY,TRBV6-1,few,TRBJ2-7
ASRSMTGEHQPQH,TRBV6-1,NA,TRBJ1-5
ATSQGTNQPQH,TRBV10-3,many,TRBJ1-5
ASSYSPFFRGAGDTQY,TRBV6-5,few,TRBJ2-3
ATSPGVGQF,TRBV24-1,NA,TRBJ2-1
SASPGEHYGYT,TRBV20-1,few,TRBJ1-2
AVQGIIADTQY,TRBV11-2,NA,TRBJ2-3
SVAGTAANTGELF,TRBV29-1,few,TRBJ2-2
AISPGQMETQY,TRBV5-8,NA,TRBJ2-5
ASSILPGQGNYEQY,TRBV19,few,TRBJ2-7
ASSPHDAAGGHEQF,TRBV11-3,few,TRBJ2-1
ASSQEYQLDRVEQY,TRBV3-1,NA,TRBJ2-7
SARVPGQRVYGYT,TRBV20-1,few,TRBJ1-2
ASSSSGQGLEQY,TRBV18,NA,TRBJ2-7
ASSISGTSYNEQF,TRBV12-3/TRBV12-4,NA,TRBJ2-1
ASSYGVNQPQH,TRBV7-2,many,TRBJ1-5
ASSIAHLNNEQF,TRBV7-8,few,TRBJ2-1
ASRGLAVETQY,TRBV27,NA,TRBJ2-5
ASSQYGIETQY,TRBV3-1,NA,TRBJ2-5
ASTNNQGARDTEAF,TRBV12-3/TRBV12-4,few,TRBJ1-1